This TCR beta chain was sequenced for a study of blood T cell repertoires in COVID-19. Study background: Spain, Italy and the United States supplied samples that represented acute and convalescent COVID-19. Sources were T cells, B-cell-depleted T cells, or PBMCs; the material itself was cDNA or gDNA.

This CDR3 spans 14 amino acids. Trimming took 1 base from V and 4 from J, leaving 14 bases between them. Germline V gene lookup returns CDR1 GTSNPN and CDR2 SVGIG (reference sequence). In the original analysis: Quantification of nucleated cells was approximated via reference gene primer amplification. TCRdb's table, derived via immunoSEQ multiplex PCR, lists solely in-frame clones and lacks some. From that table come the V and J calls and clone size; the DNA was used to work out D and trimming. The data hold about 92,000 clones, with about 83% observed a single time. Only a few counts were recorded for this clone.

Sequenced: peripheral blood. This sequence originates from a woman between 55 and 75 years old with COVID-19, enrolled during active disease. The chain is built from TRBV30 and TRBJ2-7, with D possibly matching TRBD2 (6 bases). The CDR3 DNA sequence: TGTGCCTGGAGTGGCGGGGACCCCGAATACGAGCAGTACTTC. It is translated as CAWSGGDPEYEQYF.